A selection of T cell receptor beta chains follows, all from one sample in a study of a mutant IDH1 vaccine in newly diagnosed glioma. The data were produced by immunoSEQ multiplex PCR, yet TCRdb's version contains in-frame clones alone and is incomplete. The table records 50,000 or so clones, under 90% of them present only once. What these receptors recognize is not known. The sample in question was PBMCs, obtained from a glioma patient whose treatment included an IDH1 peptide vaccine. Receptor source: a woman aged 45-65 years with glioma. Both conserved end residues are part of each CDR3. Each record gives: CDR3 protein, V gene.

CDR3: CAWSPGTSGVKNIQYF
V: TRBV30

CDR3: CASSYLGGLQTQYF
V: TRBV7-9

CDR3: CASKTGGSTGELFF
V: TRBV2

CDR3: CASRGAGTGSFEQYF
V: TRBV10-3

CDR3: CASSLVLGQSGSGNTIYF
V: TRBV7-2

CDR3: CASSDRGRGSTDTQYF
V: TRBV11-2

CDR3: CAWSAGPNYGYTF
V: TRBV30

CDR3: CASSIGQGAGDTQYF
V: TRBV19

CDR3: CASSKTSGGFYEQYF
V: TRBV6-5

CDR3: CASSLDGNYGYTF
V: TRBV27

CDR3: CAIGDGLNYGYTF
V: TRBV27

CDR3: CASSFPDTIEAFF
V: TRBV28

CDR3: CASGTSGGTDTQYF
V: TRBV5-1

CDR3: CASSFAGGSGNTIYF
V: TRBV5-6

CDR3: CASGGVDRSSYEQYF
V: TRBV2

CDR3: CASSSGPGEQYF
V: TRBV7-6

CDR3: CASSPLAGPPYEQYF
V: TRBV19

CDR3: CASSLGAGARETQYF
V: TRBV5-1

CDR3: CASSFSRGGDIQYF
V: TRBV7-2

CDR3: CASGRGGLNEQFF
V: TRBV25-1

CDR3: CASRGTGVQETQYF
V: TRBV2

CDR3: CASSPLTGTIYNEQFF
V: TRBV18

CDR3: CASSRLTGESLGYGYTF
V: TRBV5-1

CDR3: CASSTQGEYTEAFF
V: TRBV21-1

CDR3: CASSLKGAPNSPLHF
V: TRBV27

CDR3: CASRTDRNYGYTF
V: TRBV2

CDR3: CAISSAGGPNTGELFF
V: TRBV10-3

CDR3: CASSQGRPQDVRLGLYSGANVLTF
V: TRBV14

CDR3: CASSLRGEAFF
V: TRBV2

CDR3: CASSRTDTYEQYF
V: TRBV5-1

CDR3: CASSLTGSYEQFF
V: TRBV5-4

CDR3: CASSQTSGGPYEQYF
V: TRBV2

CDR3: CSVEGGLSSYNEQFF
V: TRBV29-1

CDR3: CASSFGGSGYEQYF
V: TRBV5-1

CDR3: CASSPGGTLNTEAFF
V: TRBV7-2

CDR3: CASSSEGGNYGYTF
V: TRBV7-3

CDR3: CASSVDSGAGGYTF
V: TRBV9

CDR3: CASSERAEQGSNQPQHF
V: TRBV25-1

CDR3: CASTPTGVNYGYTF
V: TRBV27

CDR3: CASSEAGPRIYFQHF
V: TRBV9

CDR3: CAWSVGSQTLNEKLFF
V: TRBV30

CDR3: CASRLERAGELFF
V: TRBV6-1

CDR3: CASGPGHNGGDTQYF
V: TRBV5-1

CDR3: CASSLGRGEGEQFF
V: TRBV5-1

CDR3: CAIRGTGMNTEAFF
V: TRBV10-3

CDR3: CAISTLEGGDSGNTIYF
V: TRBV10-3

CDR3: CASSFGSRTGELFF
V: TRBV7-8

CDR3: CAIGGGRETQYF
V: TRBV10-3

CDR3: CASSIEERGAADTQYF
V: TRBV5-1